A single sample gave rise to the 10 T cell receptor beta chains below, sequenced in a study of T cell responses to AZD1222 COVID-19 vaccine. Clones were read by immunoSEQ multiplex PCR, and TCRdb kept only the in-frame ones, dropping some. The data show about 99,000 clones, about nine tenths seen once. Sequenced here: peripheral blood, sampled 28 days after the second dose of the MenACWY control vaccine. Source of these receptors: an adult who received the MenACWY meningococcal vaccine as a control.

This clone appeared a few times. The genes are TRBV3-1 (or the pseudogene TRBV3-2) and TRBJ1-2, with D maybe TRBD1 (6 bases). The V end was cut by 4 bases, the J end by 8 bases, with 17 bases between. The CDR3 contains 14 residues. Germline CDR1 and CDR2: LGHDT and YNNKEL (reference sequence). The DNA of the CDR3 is TGTGCCAGCAGCCTCGAATCGATGGGGGGCGGCTACACCTTC. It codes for CASSLESMGGGYTF.

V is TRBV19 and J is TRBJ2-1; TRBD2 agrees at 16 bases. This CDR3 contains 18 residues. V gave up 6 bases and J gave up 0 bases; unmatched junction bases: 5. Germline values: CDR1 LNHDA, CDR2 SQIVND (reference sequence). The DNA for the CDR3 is TGTGCCAGTAGGCCGGGACTAGCGGGGGGGCCCTCCTACAATGAGCAGTTCTTC. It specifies CASRPGLAGGPSYNEQFF.

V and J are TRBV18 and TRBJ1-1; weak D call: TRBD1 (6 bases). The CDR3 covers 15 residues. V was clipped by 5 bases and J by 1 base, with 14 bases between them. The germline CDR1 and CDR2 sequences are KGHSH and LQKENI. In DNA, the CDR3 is TGTGCCAGCTCAAATATCCGGGACACGAACACTGAAGCTTTCTTT. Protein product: CASSNIRDTNTEAFF.

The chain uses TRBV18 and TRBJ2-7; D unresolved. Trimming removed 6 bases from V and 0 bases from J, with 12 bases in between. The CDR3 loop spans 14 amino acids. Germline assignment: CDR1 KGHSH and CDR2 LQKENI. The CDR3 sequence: CASSSDNYSYEQYF. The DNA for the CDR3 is TGTGCCAGCTCTTCAGACAACTACTCCTACGAGCAGTACTTC.

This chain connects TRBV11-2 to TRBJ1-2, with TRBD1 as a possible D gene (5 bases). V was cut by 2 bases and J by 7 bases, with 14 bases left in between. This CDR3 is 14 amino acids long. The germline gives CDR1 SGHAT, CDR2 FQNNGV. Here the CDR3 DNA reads TGTGCCAGCAGCTTACGTAGGGACTCGGGTGGCTACACCTTC. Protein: CASSLRRDSGGYTF.

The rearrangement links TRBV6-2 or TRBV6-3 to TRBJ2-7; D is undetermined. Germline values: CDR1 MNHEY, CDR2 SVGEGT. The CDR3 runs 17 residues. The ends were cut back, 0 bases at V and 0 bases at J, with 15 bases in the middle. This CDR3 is CASSYSFYWGSSYEQYF. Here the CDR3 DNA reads TGTGCCAGCAGTTACTCGTTTTATTGGGGATCCTCCTACGAGCAGTACTTC.

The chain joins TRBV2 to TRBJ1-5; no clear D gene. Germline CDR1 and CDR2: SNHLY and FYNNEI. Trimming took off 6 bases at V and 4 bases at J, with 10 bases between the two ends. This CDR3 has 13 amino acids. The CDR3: CASSREGNQPQHF. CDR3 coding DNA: TGTGCCAGCAGCAGAGAGGGAAATCAGCCCCAGCATTTT. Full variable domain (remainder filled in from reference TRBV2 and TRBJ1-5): EPEVTQTPSHQVTQMGQEVILRCVPISNHLYFYWYRQILGQKVEFLVSFYNNEISEKSEIFDDQFSVERPDGSNFTLKIRSTKLEDSAMYFCASSREGNQPQHFGDGTRLSIL.

The CDR3 DNA is TGTGCCAGCAGCCTGGGACAGGGGGCCTACGAGCAGTACTTC. This codes for CASSLGQGAYEQYF. The chain links TRBV9 to TRBJ2-7, with 11 positions matching TRBD1. In germline, CDR1 is SGDLS, CDR2 YYNGEE. V lost 4 bases to trimming and J lost 2 bases; unmatched junction nucleotides: 2. The CDR3 has 14 residues.

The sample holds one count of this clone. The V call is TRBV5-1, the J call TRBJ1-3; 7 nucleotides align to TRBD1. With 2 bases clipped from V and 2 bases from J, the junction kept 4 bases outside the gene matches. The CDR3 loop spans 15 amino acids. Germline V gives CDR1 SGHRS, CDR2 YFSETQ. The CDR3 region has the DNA TGCGCCAGCAGCTTTACGACAGGGACTGGAAACACCATATATTTT. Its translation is CASSFTTGTGNTIYF.

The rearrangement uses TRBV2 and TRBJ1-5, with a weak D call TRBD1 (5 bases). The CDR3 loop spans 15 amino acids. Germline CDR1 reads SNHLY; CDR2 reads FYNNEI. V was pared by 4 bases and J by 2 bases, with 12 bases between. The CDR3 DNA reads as TGTGCCAGCAGTGGTCAGGGCGGGGGCAATCAGCCCCAGCATTTT. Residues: CASSGQGGGNQPQHF.